Shown below are 15 T cell receptor beta chains from a single sample sequenced in a study of shared clonotypes between healthy human individuals. Data came from immunoSEQ multiplex PCR; TCRdb stores just in-frame clones and leaves some out. The repertoire holds roughly 2.4 million clones, with 90% to 96% as singletons. The material sequenced was naive CD4+ T cells sorted from blood. Subset noted: CD45RA+ positively selected. The receptors were sampled from a man aged 18 to 35 in good health.

The V gene is TRBV18, the J gene TRBJ2-1; D may be TRBD2 (6 bases). CDR1 and CDR2 from the germline V gene are KGHSH and LQKENI. This CDR3 comprises 15 residues. V was pared by 2 bases and J by 1 base, with 9 bases between. The CDR3 nucleotides are TGTGCCAGCTCACCAAAGCGGGTATCCTACAATGAGCAGTTCTTC. Translating gives CASSPKRVSYNEQFF. Full variable domain (remainder filled in from reference TRBV18 and TRBJ2-1): NAGVMQNPRHLVRRRGQEARLRCSPMKGHSHVYWYRQLPEEGLKFMVYLQKENIIDESGMPKERFSAEFPKEGPSILRIQQVVRGDSAAYFCASSPKRVSYNEQFFGPGTRLTVL.

This chain joins TRBV5-1 and TRBJ2-7, with 9 positions matching TRBD2. V lost 4 bases and J lost 0; bases outside the gene matches: 5. Germline V lookup: CDR1 SGHRS, CDR2 YFSETQ. This CDR3 has 15 amino acids. The CDR3 nucleotides read TGCGCCAGCAGCGCTAGCGGGGTCGTCTCCTACGAGCAGTACTTC. It codes for CASSASGVVSYEQYF. The full variable domain, with the rest looked up from reference TRBV5-1 and TRBJ2-7, is KAGVTQTPRYLIKTRGQQVTLSCSPISGHRSVSWYQQTPGQGLQFLFEYFSETQRNKGNFPGRFSGRQFSNSRSEMNVSTLELGDSALYLCASSASGVVSYEQYFGPGTRLTVT.

The genes are TRBV9 and TRBJ1-1; D not resolved. Germline CDR1 SGDLS, CDR2 YYNGEE. The length of the CDR3 is 15 residues. Trimming removed 0 bases at V and 6 bases at J, with 15 bases between. CDR3 nucleotide sequence: TGTGCCAGCAGCGTAGGTAAGTGGCCCCTGGCTGAAGCTTTCTTT. It translates to CASSVGKWPLAEAFF.

The chain couples TRBV6-5 to TRBJ2-1; D may be TRBD2 (5 bases). Trimming shortened V by 5 bases and J by 5 bases, and 10 bases separated the two germline ends. The germline gives CDR1 MNHEY, CDR2 SVGAGI. This CDR3 has 13 amino acids. This CDR3 reads CASSRGAHNEQFF. The CDR3 nucleotides read TGTGCCAGCAGTCGGGGAGCGCACAATGAGCAGTTCTTC.

This sequence joins TRBV10-3 and TRBJ1-1, with 7 positions matching TRBD1. This CDR3 contains 14 residues. CDR1 ENHRY and CDR2 SYGVKD come from the germline V gene. The ends lost 10 bases at V and 1 base at J; junction bases unmatched: 9. CDR3 protein: CASTQDRANTEAFF. In nucleotides, the CDR3 is TGTGCCAGCACTCAAGACAGGGCGAACACTGAAGCTTTCTTT.

V usage is TRBV7-2 and J usage is TRBJ2-1; D unresolved. This CDR3 contains 15 residues. The germline CDR1 and CDR2 sequences are SGHTA and FQGNSA. V was trimmed by 4 bases and J by 0 bases, leaving 10 bases between them. In DNA form, the CDR3 reads TGTGCCAGCAGCTCGACCGCAAGCTCCTACAATGAGCAGTTCTTC. Translating gives CASSSTASSYNEQFF.

The chain combines TRBV25-1 with TRBJ1-5; unclear D gene. The V gene's germline CDR1 is MGHDK and CDR2 SYGVNS. This CDR3 spans 16 amino acids. The V end lost 5 bases, the J end lost 2 bases, and 16 bases lay between the germline ends. The CDR3 loop reads CASSPSEGIGNQPQHF. The CDR3 nucleotides are TGTGCCAGCAGTCCAAGCGAGGGAATTGGCAATCAGCCCCAGCATTTT.

The chain links TRBV5-4 to TRBJ2-5; the D call may be TRBD1 or TRBD2 (5 bases each). CDR1 and CDR2 (germline): SGHNT, YYREEE (reference sequence). The CDR3 is made up of 14 amino acids. Trimming pared 1 base from V and 4 bases from J, leaving 11 bases between. The CDR3 spells CASSLIGTRETQYF. CDR3 coding DNA: TGTGCCAGCAGCTTGATAGGGACGAGAGAGACCCAGTACTTC.

This chain uses TRBV5-8 with TRBJ2-5; D is ambiguous. The CDR3 consists of 12 residues. CDR1 is SGHTS, CDR2 YDEGEE, per germline. The germline V and J ends were trimmed by 0 bases and 7 bases, with 7 bases remaining between them. The CDR3 DNA reads as TGTGCCAGCAGCTTGGCCTCGGGGACCCAGTACTTC. Amino acid sequence: CASSLASGTQYF.

The V gene is TRBV21-1, the J gene TRBJ1-2; the table gives TRBD1 as D, unverified against the DNA. TRBV21-1 constitutes a pseudogene. The length of the CDR3 is 12 residues. Here the CDR3 reads CASSSHRDSIFF. Written as DNA, the CDR3 is TGTGCCAGCAGCAGCCACCGGGACAGTATTTTTTTC.

CDR3 in DNA: TGTGCCAGCAGCCTACTACAGTGGGAAAAGGATTCACCCCTCCACTTT. Translating gives CASSLLQWEKDSPLHF. J is TRBJ1-6 and V is TRBV5-6, with D unclear. CDR1 SGHDT and CDR2 YYEEEE come from the germline V gene. This CDR3 contains 16 residues. V was cut by 4 bases and J by 8 bases, with 19 bases left in between.

This chain connects TRBV6-5 to TRBJ1-6, with a weak D call TRBD1 (5 bases). Germline V gene sequence: CDR1 MNHEY, CDR2 SVGAGI. Deletions cut 3 bases from V and 14 bases from J, with 14 bases between. CDR3 length: 13 amino acids. The CDR3 DNA is TGTGCCAGCAGTTATATAGGGGAGACGTCCCTCCACTTT. Its protein is CASSYIGETSLHF.

This chain connects TRBV19 to TRBJ1-5; 10 bases are a match to TRBD1. V gave up 5 bases and J gave up 6 bases; unmatched junction bases: 1. CDR3 length: 13 amino acids. Germline CDR1 is LNHDA and CDR2 is SQIVND (reference sequence). The CDR3 nucleotides read TGTGCCAGTAGTGGGACAGGGGTTCAGCCCCAGCATTTT. Translating it yields CASSGTGVQPQHF. The entire variable domain, with the rest obtained from reference TRBV19 and TRBJ1-5, is as follows: DGGITQSPKYLFRKEGQNVTLSCEQNLNHDAMYWYRQDPGQGLRLIYYSQIVNDFQKGDIAEGYSVSREKKESFPLTVTSAQKNPTAFYLCASSGTGVQPQHFGDGTRLSIL.

This chain connects TRBV27 to TRBJ2-7, with D perhaps TRBD2 (5 bases). Trimming pared 7 bases from V and 3 bases from J, leaving 19 bases between. Germline V gives CDR1 MNHEY, CDR2 SMNVEV (reference sequence). CDR3 length: 15 amino acids. The CDR3, as DNA: TGTGCCAGCAAAACTGCGGGTGGTCAGAACTACGAGCAGTACTTC. As protein: CASKTAGGQNYEQYF.

The chain employs TRBV29-1 and TRBJ2-3; 9 positions agree with TRBD2. The germline gives CDR1 SQVTM, CDR2 ANQGSEA. This CDR3 contains 13 residues. The V gene end was trimmed by 6 bases and the J gene end by 6 bases; junction bases not matched to a gene: 7. CDR3 DNA: TGCAGCGTCGCTAGCGGGAAGACGGATACGCAGTATTTT. Translation: CSVASGKTDTQYF.